This is a list of T cell receptor beta chains from one sample in a study of T cell responses to AZD1222 COVID-19 vaccine. This table comes from immunoSEQ multiplex PCR, and its TCRdb copy is limited to in-frame clones, with some not included. The top ten clones hold 3.1% of a sample with approximately 120,000 clones, approximately 94% of them seen once. Source: peripheral blood, taken on day 0 of AZD1222 vaccination. The receptors were sampled from an adult in good health. CDR3s include the opening cysteine and the closing phenylalanine or tryptophan. D genes are given only for firm matches. Some rows have no size entry. The others give once, few or many, or a class for an expanded clone.

V: TRBV4-3; D: TRBD2; size: NA; J: TRBJ2-7; DNA: TGCGCCAGCAGCCAAATTTCTACGAGGACTAGCGGGAGCTTCGAGCAGTACTTC; CDR3: CASSQISTRTSGSFEQYF
V: TRBV3-1/TRBV3-2; D: TRBD1; size: NA; J: TRBJ1-2; DNA: TGTGCCAGCAGCCAAGAAGGCCAGGGGGCCGGGAACTATGGCTACACCTTC; CDR3: CASSQEGQGAGNYGYTF
V: TRBV5-1; D: NA; size: NA; J: TRBJ1-2; DNA: TGCGCCAGCAGCTTATCGACCGCTAACTATGGCTACACCTTC; CDR3: CASSLSTANYGYTF
V: TRBV7-2; D: NA; size: NA; J: TRBJ1-2; DNA: TGTGCCAGCAGCCCCCAAAACCAGGGCGGGGGCTACACCTTC; CDR3: CASSPQNQGGGYTF
V: TRBV29-1; D: NA; size: NA; J: TRBJ2-7; DNA: TGCAGCGTTGATAGCGGATACGAGCAGTACTTC; CDR3: CSVDSGYEQYF
V: TRBV9; D: NA; size: once; J: TRBJ1-3; DNA: TGTGCCAGCAGCTACCAGACAGGACGAGGAAGAAACACCATATATTTT; CDR3: CASSYQTGRGRNTIYF
V: TRBV2; D: TRBD1; size: NA; J: TRBJ1-2; DNA: TGTGCCAGCAGTCCCGGACAGGGAGCTAACTATGGCTACACCTTC; CDR3: CASSPGQGANYGYTF
V: TRBV5-1; D: TRBD1; size: NA; J: TRBJ2-3; DNA: TGCGCCAGCAGAGCTCAACAGGGGCGATCCACAGATACGCAGTATTTT; CDR3: CASRAQQGRSTDTQYF
V: TRBV3-1/TRBV3-2; D: NA; size: NA; J: TRBJ1-5; DNA: TGTGCCAGCAGCCAAGTGGGGGATCAGCCCCAGCATTTT; CDR3: CASSQVGDQPQHF
V: TRBV14; D: NA; size: NA; J: TRBJ1-2; DNA: TGTGCCAGCAGCCAAGGAAGCAGGTTTAACTATGGCTACACCTTC; CDR3: CASSQGSRFNYGYTF